A single sample gave rise to the 21 T cell receptor beta chains below, sequenced in a study of control samples from healthy donors and cancer patients. Only in-frame clones appear in the TCRdb table, and some are missing; sequencing was by immunoSEQ multiplex PCR. The sample consists of 100,000 to 150,000 clones, around 87% of them appearing once. Sequenced sample: blood. All receptors come from a man in his forties in good health.

The chain has TRBV6-2 or TRBV6-3 and TRBJ2-2, with 7 bases matching TRBD2. Germline V gene sequence: CDR1 MNHEY, CDR2 SVGEGT. The CDR3 loop spans 16 amino acids. Trimming at V came to 4 bases and at J to 1 base, leaving 6 bases not matched to a gene. The CDR3 spells CASSSASGMNTGELFF. CDR3 nucleotide sequence: TGTGCCAGCAGTTCCGCTAGCGGAATGAACACCGGGGAGCTGTTTTTT.

This clone has ten or more counts. The chain carries TRBV9 and TRBJ2-1, with TRBD2 matching 8 bases. After removal of 6 bases from V and 0 bases from J, the junction contained 8 bases not matched to a gene. The CDR3 loop spans 16 amino acids. The germline V gene encodes CDR1 SGDLS and CDR2 YYNGEE. The CDR3 loop reads CASTEAGELSYNEQFF. CDR3 coding DNA: TGTGCCAGCACCGAAGCGGGGGAGCTCTCCTACAATGAGCAGTTCTTC.

The rearrangement joins TRBV30 to TRBJ1-4; D not resolved. The CDR3 is made up of 14 amino acids. V was clipped by 0 bases and J by 7 bases, with 12 bases between them. Germline V gene lookup returns CDR1 GTSNPN and CDR2 SVGIG (reference sequence). The CDR3 DNA reads as TGTGCCTGGAGTGTACCGCGATCGCCTGAAAAACTGTTTTTT. This codes for CAWSVPRSPEKLFF. Full variable domain (rest looked up from reference TRBV30 and TRBJ1-4): SQTIHQWPATLVQPVGSPLSLECTVEGTSNPNLYWYRQAAGRGLQLLFYSVGIGQISSEVPQNLSASRPQDRQFILSSKKLLLSDSGFYLCAWSVPRSPEKLFFGSGTQLSVL.

The genes are TRBV12-3 or TRBV12-4 and TRBJ1-2; weak D call: TRBD1 (6 bases). The CDR3 spans 13 residues. Trimming took 5 bases from V and 3 from J, leaving 10 bases between them. CDR3 DNA sequence: TGTGCCAGCAGTCCTGGACAGTACTATGGCTACACCTTC. It codes for CASSPGQYYGYTF.

This chain links TRBV16 with TRBJ1-5; the D is unclear. Germline lookup yields CDR1 KGHSY and CDR2 FQNENV. This CDR3 has 14 amino acids. Trimming stripped 5 bases from V and 0 bases from J, with 8 bases between. The DNA for the CDR3 is TGTGCCAGCAGCAACACTTATAGCAATCAGCCCCAGCATTTT. This encodes CASSNTYSNQPQHF.

The chain recombines TRBV5-1 with TRBJ2-1, with D perhaps assigned TRBD1 or TRBD2 (6 bases each). V gave up 4 bases and J gave up 6 bases, with 17 bases separating them. Germline V gene lookup returns CDR1 SGHRS and CDR2 YFSETQ. The CDR3 sequence is 15 residues long. CDR3 sequence reads: CASSLDSRAGNEQFF. CDR3 sequence (DNA): TGCGCCAGCAGCCTGGACAGCCGAGCGGGCAATGAGCAGTTCTTC.

The V gene is TRBV27, the J gene TRBJ2-7, with D perhaps matching TRBD1 or TRBD2 (6 bases each). The CDR3 has 14 residues. Germline V gene data show CDR1 as MNHEY and CDR2 as SMNVEV (reference sequence). Trimming removed 7 bases from V and 3 bases from J, with 16 bases in between. CDR3 region: CASTFARGHYEQYF. Written as DNA, the CDR3 is TGTGCCAGCACGTTCGCGCGGGGACACTACGAGCAGTACTTC.

For the CDR3, the DNA is TGTGCCAGCAGCTTAGATCAGGGTTGGAATGAGCAGTTCTTC. Its protein product is CASSLDQGWNEQFF. The J gene is TRBJ2-1, the V gene TRBV7-9, with D tentatively TRBD1 (5 bases). Between the trimmed V and J ends, which lost 1 base and 7 bases, there was a span of 11 bases. The V gene's germline CDR1 is SEHNR and CDR2 FQNEAQ (reference sequence). CDR3 length: 14 residues.

The rearrangement joins TRBV3-1 (or the pseudogene TRBV3-2) to TRBJ1-1; TRBD1 agrees at 9 bases. V dropped 3 bases and J dropped 9; count of bases not matched to a gene: 8. The CDR3 consists of 14 residues. CDR1 is LGHDT, CDR2 YNNKEL, per germline (reference sequence). The CDR3 DNA is TGTGCCAGCAGCCATCATACCGGGACAGGGAAAGCTTTCTTT. It encodes CASSHHTGTGKAFF.

The gene calls are TRBV2 and TRBJ2-5; D is perhaps TRBD1 (5 bases). The V and J ends lost 6 bases and 2 bases respectively, with 16 bases between them. Germline V lookup: CDR1 SNHLY, CDR2 FYNNEI. The CDR3 runs to 15 residues. The CDR3 loop reads CASSALRAPQETQYF. The CDR3, as DNA: TGTGCCAGCAGCGCCCTCAGGGCGCCTCAAGAGACCCAGTACTTC.

The chain's CDR3 is CASSIRNSLTEAFF. CDR3 sequence (DNA): TGTGCCAGCTCAATTCGGAACAGTCTCACTGAAGCTTTCTTT. The chain is built from TRBV5-4 and TRBJ1-1; D is unresolved. CDR3 length: 14 residues. CDR1 SGHNT and CDR2 YYREEE come from the germline V gene (reference sequence). Trimming cost V 7 bases and J 4 bases, with 17 bases left between them. Complete variable domain (other parts from reference TRBV5-4 and TRBJ1-1): ETGVTQSPTHLIKTRGQQVTLRCSSQSGHNTVSWYQQALGQGPQFIFQYYREEENGRGNFPPRFSGLQFPNYSSELNVNALELDDSALYLCASSIRNSLTEAFFGQGTRLTVV.

V and J are TRBV9 and TRBJ2-7, with TRBD1 matching over 9 bases. V was pared by 3 bases and J by 6 bases, with 7 bases of the junction left unmatched. The germline CDR1 and CDR2 sequences are SGDLS and YYNGEE. This CDR3 is 14 amino acids long. CDR3 nucleotide sequence: TGTGCCAGCAGCGCCTCCGGGACAGGGCGCGAGCAGTACTTC. Encoded protein: CASSASGTGREQYF.

The chain couples TRBV6-5 to TRBJ1-1, with unresolved D. The germline V gene has CDR1 MNHEY and CDR2 SVGAGI. The ends were cut back, 10 bases at V and 1 base at J, with 10 bases in the middle. The CDR3 is made up of 12 amino acids. CDR3 in DNA: TGTGCCACCAAAAGACAGAACACTGAAGCTTTCTTT. As protein: CATKRQNTEAFF.

The chain carries TRBV2 and TRBJ2-5; tentative D call: TRBD2 (5 bases). The CDR3 length is 14 residues. Trimming cost V 6 bases and J 2 bases, with 13 bases left between them. The V gene's germline CDR1 is SNHLY and CDR2 FYNNEI. CDR3 region: CASRVTSGQETQYF. Written as DNA, the CDR3 is TGTGCCAGCAGGGTCACTTCGGGGCAAGAGACCCAGTACTTC.

The chain is built from TRBV2 and TRBJ1-4, with 9 bases fitting TRBD1. V was clipped by 6 bases and J by 7 bases; unmatched bases: 15. CDR3 size: 17 residues. CDR1 SNHLY and CDR2 FYNNEI come from the germline V gene. The CDR3: CASRAGQGLPGGEKLFF. CDR3 DNA sequence: TGTGCCAGCAGGGCGGGACAGGGACTTCCAGGTGGTGAAAAACTGTTTTTT.

The CDR3 DNA sequence: TGTGCCAGTAGTATGGGGTTCGGACATACTGGAAACACCATATATTTT. Amino acids: CASSMGFGHTGNTIYF. J is TRBJ1-3 and V is TRBV19, with D possibly TRBD1 on 5 matching bases. Per the germline V gene, CDR1 is LNHDA and CDR2 is SQIVND (reference sequence). There are 16 residues in the CDR3. The V gene lost 3 bases and the J gene lost 2 bases, with 14 bases spanning the gap.

This sequence joins TRBV18 and TRBJ2-7, with D possibly TRBD1 on 5 matching bases. Germline CDR1 and CDR2: KGHSH and LQKENI. The CDR3 sequence is 15 residues long. Trimming cost V 2 bases and J 4 bases, with 15 bases left between them. The CDR3 bases are TGTGCCAGCTCACCAGTTACCAGGGCGCAGTACGAGCAGTACTTC. This translates into CASSPVTRAQYEQYF.

This clone was seen just once. The chain has TRBV24-1 and TRBJ2-1, with 12 bases that match TRBD1. V dropped 5 bases and J dropped 7; count of bases not matched to a gene: 8. Germline V lookup: CDR1 KGHDR, CDR2 SFDVKD. This CDR3 spans 16 amino acids. CDR3 region: CATSGSGTGGANEQFF. The CDR3, as DNA: TGTGCCACCAGTGGCTCCGGGACAGGGGGCGCGAATGAGCAGTTCTTC.

This clone was observed a few times. V usage is TRBV18 and J usage is TRBJ2-7; 13 positions match TRBD2. CDR3 length: 16 amino acids. Trimming removed 3 bases from V and 3 bases from J; junction bases left unmatched: 5. Per germline, CDR1 KGHSH and CDR2 LQKENI. The CDR3 DNA sequence: TGTGCCAGCTCACCCACTAGGACTAGCGGGGGCTACGAGCAGTACTTC. This codes for CASSPTRTSGGYEQYF.

Regarding this clone: Other DNA sequences from this sample encode an identical CDR3 as well. The gene calls are TRBV5-4 and TRBJ2-6; weak D call: TRBD2 (6 bases). Trimming stripped 7 bases from V and 4 bases from J, with 24 bases between. Per germline, CDR1 SGHNT and CDR2 YYREEE (reference sequence). There are 18 residues in the CDR3. CDR3 bases: TGTGCCAGCTCCTCTATGGGTCGTCTTGCGGGGGGGGCCAACGTCCTGACTTTC. Translating gives CASSSMGRLAGGANVLTF.

The count of this clone is one. V and J are TRBV5-5 and TRBJ1-1; maybe TRBD1 (5 bases). Trimming cost V 0 bases and J 12 bases, with 18 bases left between them. Germline-derived CDR1 and CDR2 are SGHKS and YYEKEE (reference sequence). The CDR3 contains 14 residues. As DNA, the CDR3 is TGTGCCAGCAGCTTGGCGCAGGGCTTACTAGGGACTTTCTTT. Its protein is CASSLAQGLLGTFF.